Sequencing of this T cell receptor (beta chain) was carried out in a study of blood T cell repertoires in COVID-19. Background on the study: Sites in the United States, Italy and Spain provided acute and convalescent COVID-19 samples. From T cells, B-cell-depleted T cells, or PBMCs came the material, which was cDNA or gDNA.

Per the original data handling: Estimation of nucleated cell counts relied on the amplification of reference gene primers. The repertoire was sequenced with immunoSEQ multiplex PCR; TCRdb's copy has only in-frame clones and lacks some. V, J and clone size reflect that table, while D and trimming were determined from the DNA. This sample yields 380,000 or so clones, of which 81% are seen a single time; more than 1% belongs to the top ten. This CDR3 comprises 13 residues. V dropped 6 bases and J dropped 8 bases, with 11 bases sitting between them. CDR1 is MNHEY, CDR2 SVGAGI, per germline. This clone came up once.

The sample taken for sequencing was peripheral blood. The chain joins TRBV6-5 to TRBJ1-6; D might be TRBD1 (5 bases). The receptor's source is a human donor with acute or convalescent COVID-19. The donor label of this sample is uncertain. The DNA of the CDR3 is TGTGCCAGCAGACAGGCGCTTCATTCACCCCTCCACTTT. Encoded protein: CASRQALHSPLHF.